The next 20 T cell receptor beta chains were all read from a single sample in a study of blood T cells in healthy people across ages. The second PCR ran about 6 to 11 cycles with a sample-barcoded 5' primer and J-beta primers. TCRdb ran MiXCR on the 5' RACE reads and lists one entry per CDR3 protein. This sample yields fewer than 900,000 distinct CDR3 sequences, of which 36% are seen a single time; 13% belongs to the top ten. Specimen: blood. Receptors originate from a young man in good health.

This clonotype was seen a handful of times. The rearrangement joins TRBV24-1 to TRBJ2-3; 9 positions match TRBD2. This CDR3 has 17 residues. CDR1 and CDR2 from the germline V gene are KGHDR and SFDVKD. V was pared by 3 bases and J by 4 bases, with 10 bases of the junction left unmatched. The CDR3 loop is CATSDPWASGDSDTQYF. The CDR3 region has the DNA TGTGCCACCAGTGATCCGTGGGCTAGCGGGGATTCAGATACGCAGTATTTT.

V is TRBV13 and J is TRBJ2-3; D uncertain. The V gene lost 5 bases and the J gene lost 5 bases, with 8 bases spanning the gap. The germline V gene has CDR1 PRHDT and CDR2 FYEKMQ (reference sequence). The CDR3 extends over 12 amino acids. CDR3 bases: TGTGCCAGCAGCCTCCATGGAGATACGCAGTATTTT. This encodes CASSLHGDTQYF.

The chain uses TRBV6-5 and TRBJ2-1; TRBD1 might be the D (6 bases). The germline V gene has CDR1 MNHEY and CDR2 SVGAGI. The CDR3 is made up of 15 amino acids. V was trimmed by 7 bases and J by 5 bases, leaving 18 bases between them. The CDR3 loop is CASTNYKNRDNEQFF. CDR3 bases: TGTGCCAGCACCAACTATAAGAACAGGGACAATGAGCAGTTCTTC.

J is TRBJ2-5 and V is TRBV20-1; TRBD2 agrees at 8 bases. CDR3 length: 15 residues. Germline CDR1 is DFQATT and CDR2 is SNEGSKA (reference sequence). V lost 3 bases, J lost 5 bases, and 11 bases stayed unmatched. The CDR3 loop reads CSARGSGARGETQYF. As DNA, the CDR3 is TGCAGTGCTAGGGGTAGCGGGGCAAGGGGGGAGACCCAGTACTTC.

With respect to this clonotype: Sequence at one end of the junction differs from germline and may be a read error. The chain couples TRBV4-1 to TRBJ1-1; weak D call: TRBD1 (6 bases). The CDR3 totals 15 residues. Germline assignment: CDR1 MGHRA and CDR2 YSYEKL. The CDR3 reads CASSLAIQGGTEVFF. For the CDR3, the DNA is TGCGCCAGCAGCCTGGCAATACAGGGAGGAACTGAAGTTTTCTTT.

The sample holds many counts of this clonotype. This rearrangement joins TRBV20-1 to TRBJ1-2; perhaps TRBD1 as D (6 bases). The ends were cut back, 6 bases at V and 4 bases at J, with 15 bases in the middle. Germline V gene data show CDR1 as DFQATT and CDR2 as SNEGSKA (reference sequence). The CDR3 extends over 13 amino acids. CDR3 sequence (DNA): TGCAGTGCCGAACAGACAGGTTCCTATGGCTACACCTTC. Amino acid sequence: CSAEQTGSYGYTF.

This clonotype was seen only once. The V gene is TRBV7-2, the J gene TRBJ2-2; TRBD2 aligns across 9 bases. The CDR3 has 12 amino acids. Germline assignment: CDR1 SGHTA and CDR2 FQGNSA. CDR3 residues: CGGGDLGGELFF. As DNA, the CDR3 is TGTGGCGGGGGGGACCTGGGGGGGGAGCTGTTTTTT.

The V gene is TRBV2, the J gene TRBJ2-5; 7 positions agree with TRBD1. The CDR3 has 15 amino acids. Germline loops: CDR1 SNHLY, CDR2 FYNNEI. The ends lost 5 bases at V and 11 bases at J; junction bases unmatched: 17. The CDR3 DNA reads TGTGCCAGCAGTTATACCGATGACAGGGCCTACGGGCAGTACTTC. It specifies CASSYTDDRAYGQYF.

This clonotype was found a few times. This sequence joins TRBV5-1 and TRBJ2-1; 7 bases align to TRBD2. Trimming took 1 base from V and 2 from J; bases not matched to a gene: 6. This CDR3 has 16 amino acids. CDR1 and CDR2 from the germline V gene are SGHRS and YFSETQ. CDR3 DNA: TGCGCCAGCAGCTTGCACGGGGAGGGCACCTACAATGAGCAGTTCTTC. Its translation is CASSLHGEGTYNEQFF.

The chain carries TRBV5-5 and TRBJ1-4; D perhaps matches TRBD1 (6 bases). Trimming removed 4 bases at V and 7 bases at J, with 17 bases between. Germline CDR1 is SGHKS and CDR2 is YYEKEE (reference sequence). The CDR3 has 15 amino acids. CDR3 sequence (DNA): TGTGCCAGCAGCAAACACGGGACACCGCTTGAAAAACTGTTTTTT. Its protein is CASSKHGTPLEKLFF.

This chain uses TRBV10-3 with TRBJ1-6, with TRBD1 as a possible D gene (5 bases). This CDR3 is 13 amino acids long. Trimming removed 7 bases at V and 1 base at J, with 5 bases between. Per germline, CDR1 ENHRY and CDR2 SYGVKD. CDR3 sequence reads: CAITGSYNSPLHF. CDR3 nucleotides: TGTGCCATCACAGGGTCCTATAATTCACCCCTCCACTTT.

The chain recombines TRBV29-1 with TRBJ2-2; 7 bases agree with TRBD1. The V gene end was trimmed by 6 bases and the J gene end by 4 bases; junction bases not matched to a gene: 5. The CDR3 consists of 13 residues. In germline, CDR1 is SQVTM, CDR2 ANQGSEA. The CDR3 bases are TGCAGCGTCACAGGGGAGAGCACCGGGGAGCTGTTTTTT. Translating gives CSVTGESTGELFF.

In its sample, this clonotype was seen many times. The chain recombines TRBV2 with TRBJ2-3; no clear D. Germline V gives CDR1 SNHLY, CDR2 FYNNEI. The CDR3 has 12 residues. Trimming shortened V by 3 bases and J by 3 bases, and 4 bases separated the two germline ends. The CDR3: CASSDQTDTQYF. The CDR3 DNA follows: TGTGCCAGCAGTGACCAGACAGATACGCAGTATTTT.

In its sample, this clonotype was seen many times. This sequence joins TRBV4-3 and TRBJ1-2; possible D gene TRBD1, 5 bases. Trimming removed 3 bases at V and 0 bases at J, with 8 bases between. CDR1 LGHNA and CDR2 YSLEER come from the germline V gene. This CDR3 is 14 amino acids long. CDR3 in DNA: TGCGCCAGCAGCCAGGACACTGCTAACTATGGCTACACCTTC. Protein: CASSQDTANYGYTF.

The chain joins TRBV7-2 to TRBJ1-2, with 8 bases matching TRBD1. The CDR3 covers 15 residues. CDR1 is SGHTA, CDR2 FQGNSA, per germline. Trimming at V came to 1 base and at J to 7 bases, leaving 8 bases not matched to a gene. Written as DNA, the CDR3 is TGTGCCAGCAGCTTAGAGGGGACAGGACTGATTGGCTACACCTTC. It translates to CASSLEGTGLIGYTF.

There are many counts of this clonotype. This sequence joins TRBV7-6 and TRBJ2-1; D tentatively reads TRBD1 or TRBD2 (5 bases each). Germline lookup yields CDR1 SGHVS and CDR2 FNYEAQ. V was cut by 4 bases and J by 15 bases, with 16 bases left in between. The CDR3 totals 12 residues. CDR3 protein: CASSSRDHRAFF. The DNA for the CDR3 is TGTGCCAGCAGCTCTCGGGACCACCGTGCGTTCTTC. Based on the CDR3 plus reference TRBV7-6 and TRBJ2-1, the full variable domain is GAGVSQSPRYKVTKRGQDVALRCDPISGHVSLYWYRQALGQGPEFLTYFNYEAQQDKSGLPNDRFSAERPEGSISTLTIQRTEQRDSAMYRCASSSRDHRAFFGPGTRLTVL.

This clonotype was seen at least ten times. The V call is TRBV20-1, the J call TRBJ2-1, with D maybe TRBD2 (6 bases). The germline CDR1 and CDR2 sequences are DFQATT and SNEGSKA (reference sequence). The V and J ends lost 4 bases and 0 bases respectively, with 22 bases between them. The CDR3 is 18 amino acids. The CDR3 sequence is CSAKGGLWRKSSYNEQFF. The CDR3 DNA reads TGCAGTGCTAAAGGCGGACTATGGAGAAAGAGCTCCTACAATGAGCAGTTCTTC.

The chain recombines TRBV5-1 with TRBJ2-1; D is possibly TRBD2 (6 bases). The DNA end lines up better with TRBJ2-7; the J call may be wrong. Germline V gives CDR1 SGHRS, CDR2 YFSETQ. The CDR3 runs to 13 residues. The CDR3 loop is CASTWTNNNEQYF. As DNA, the CDR3 is TGCGCCAGCACCTGGACTAACAACAATGAGCAGTACTTC.

The rearrangement uses TRBV9 and TRBJ2-1; D perhaps matches TRBD2 (6 bases). V was cut by 0 bases and J by 8 bases, with 15 bases left in between. From germline, CDR1 is SGDLS and CDR2 YYNGEE. CDR3 size: 15 residues. The CDR3 loop reads CASSVATGELDEQFF. The CDR3 DNA sequence: TGTGCCAGCAGCGTAGCTACGGGGGAGTTGGATGAGCAGTTCTTC.

The V gene is TRBV21-1, the J gene TRBJ2-2; the D segment call TRBD2 is taken from the table without a DNA check. TRBV21-1 represents a pseudogene. The CDR3 has 12 residues. CDR3 sequence reads: CASSMRAGELFF. CDR3 nucleotides: TGTGCCAGCAGCATGAGGGCCGGGGAGCTGTTTTTT.